This paragraph reports one T cell receptor beta chain. Its target is not known. Both 60 Vbeta primers and 13 Jbeta primers went into the PCR. The table came from immunoSEQ multiplex PCR; TCRdb's copy has only in-frame clones and leaves some out. The sample has about 160,000 clones; 55% to 75% are singletons. Deletions cut 6 bases from V and 10 bases from J, with 15 bases between. This CDR3 spans 12 amino acids. Germline assignment: CDR1 MDHEN and CDR2 SYDVKM. The data are from a study of cytomegalovirus exposure and HLA in healthy donors. Study context: There were 90 million to 140 million unique TCR beta sequences, drawn from about 179 million T cells, in an earlier analysis. The study, taken as a whole, reports: CMV serostatus was the only recorded immune exposure for donors. Follow-up analysis later connected one missense variant in DCLRE1C with trimming of TCR beta V- and J-genes.

The chain employs TRBV28 and TRBJ1-1; D is possibly TRBD1 (6 bases). This clonotype originated in a woman in her sixties in good health and CMV-seropositive. Sequencing was performed on PBMCs. The CDR3 region is CASSPTGKTAFF. DNA of the CDR3: TGTGCCAGCAGCCCAACAGGGAAGACAGCTTTCTTT.